The next 26 T cell receptor beta chains were all read from a single sample in a study of blood T cell repertoires in COVID-19 (dated by TCRdb to between 2020 and 2021). The library was generated by the immunoSEQ multiplex PCR assay. The source is immuneACCESS, and TCRdb retained only in-frame sequences with V and J called. Part of the clones is not carried over; for the studies checked, unresolved V genes explain less than half of this, and the remainder is unexplained. The sample data list about 240,000 clones, and about 93% of these were observed just once. Of the sample, around 0.83% is held by the ten largest clones. The sequenced material came from peripheral blood. The receptor set was obtained from a man aged 25 to 40 with COVID-19, enrolled during active disease.

The chain uses TRBV19 and TRBJ1-6; TRBD1 matches at 7 bases. CDR1 and CDR2 from the germline V gene are LNHDA and SQIVND (reference sequence). This CDR3 is 16 amino acids long. V dropped 8 bases and J dropped 10; count of bases not matched to a gene: 17. CDR3 DNA sequence: TGTGCCAGTGGTCCTGACAGGGCCCTTTCGTCGTCACCCCTCCACTTT. Translated, it gives CASGPDRALSSSPLHF.

The rearrangement joins TRBV5-1 to TRBJ2-7; tentatively, D is TRBD2 (6 bases). V lost 2 bases to trimming and J lost 6 bases, with 15 bases between them. Germline loops: CDR1 SGHRS, CDR2 YFSETQ. This CDR3 is 14 amino acids long. The CDR3 DNA reads as TGCGCCAGCAGCTTTACGAGAGCGGGCCTCGAGCAGTACTTC. Its translation is CASSFTRAGLEQYF.

This chain links TRBV7-2 with TRBJ1-5; D call uncertain. V dropped 1 base and J dropped 2 bases, with 18 bases sitting between them. The CDR3 consists of 18 residues. The V gene's germline CDR1 is SGHTA and CDR2 FQGNSA. The DNA for the CDR3 is TGTGCCAGCAGCTTAGGTTCCGGGGTTTCGTTAGGCAATCAGCCCCAGCATTTT. This encodes CASSLGSGVSLGNQPQHF.

CDR3 loop: CASRELTGENEKLFF. The CDR3 nucleotides are TGTGCCAGTAGAGAACTGACAGGAGAAAATGAAAAACTGTTTTTT. The chain recombines TRBV19 with TRBJ1-4; D may be TRBD1 (6 bases). There are 15 residues in the CDR3. Looked up from germline, CDR1 is LNHDA and CDR2 is SQIVND (reference sequence). V was cut by 6 bases and J by 5 bases, with 16 bases left in between.

A single count supports this clone. The chain combines TRBV4-1 with TRBJ2-3, with 9 bases fitting TRBD2. CDR3 length: 15 residues. Germline V gene lookup returns CDR1 MGHRA and CDR2 YSYEKL. The trim removed 0 bases at V and 4 bases at J, leaving 2 bases unmatched. The CDR3 DNA sequence: TGCGCCAGCAGCCAAGAGGCTAGCGGGGCAGATACGCAGTATTTT. This encodes CASSQEASGADTQYF.

The chain carries TRBV9 and TRBJ1-2; D is unclear. Germline V gene lookup returns CDR1 SGDLS and CDR2 YYNGEE. Trimming left V 4 bases short and J 4 bases short, with 20 bases between. This CDR3 is 16 amino acids long. The CDR3 bases are TGTGCCAGCAGCCCACTCTCCCACCCCATTGGCTATGGCTACACCTTC. Protein sequence: CASSPLSHPIGYGYTF.

The rearrangement uses TRBV10-1 and TRBJ2-7; 9 bases line up with TRBD1. V shed 10 bases, J shed 1 base, and the junction held 14 bases outside the gene matches. Germline V gene data show CDR1 as WNHNN and CDR2 as SYGVQD (reference sequence). The CDR3 totals 16 residues. The CDR3 DNA reads TGCGCCATAGATCGGGACAGGGACCAGCAATCCTACGAGCAGTACTTC. It yields the protein CAIDRDRDQQSYEQYF.

CDR3 sequence: CASSPRQRSTGELFF. CDR3 nucleotide sequence: TGCGCCAGCAGCCCCCGCCAGAGGTCCACCGGGGAGCTGTTTTTT. J is TRBJ2-2 and V is TRBV4-1; no reliable D call. The CDR3 length is 15 residues. The V gene lost 4 bases and the J gene lost 4 bases, with 13 bases spanning the gap. Germline V gene sequence: CDR1 MGHRA, CDR2 YSYEKL.

In the case of this clone: One end of the junction fails to match germline, which may point to a read error. The rearrangement joins TRBV6-2 or TRBV6-3 to TRBJ1-6; 10 nucleotides match TRBD1. This CDR3 is built from 17 residues. Per germline, CDR1 MNHEY and CDR2 SVGEGT. CDR3 loop: CTSSSRTGGSYNSPLHF. CDR3 DNA: TGTACCAGCAGTAGCAGGACAGGGGGATCCTATAATTCACCCCTCCACTTT.

The table lists this clone with a few counts. The chain employs TRBV4-1 and TRBJ1-1; weak D call: TRBD1 (6 bases). The CDR3 has 18 amino acids. Trimming removed 0 bases from V and 0 bases from J, with 17 bases in between. In germline, CDR1 is MGHRA, CDR2 YSYEKL. The CDR3 DNA is TGCGCCAGCAGCCAAGAGGGCGGGGGCGCGTACTTGAACACTGAAGCTTTCTTT. Its translation: CASSQEGGGAYLNTEAFF.

V gene TRBV6-1 combines with J gene TRBJ2-7; D perhaps matches TRBD1 (6 bases). Trimming took off 2 bases at V and 0 bases at J, with 17 bases between the two ends. CDR1 is MNHNS, CDR2 SASEGT, per germline. The CDR3 runs to 17 residues. The CDR3 reads CASSERNTGLSSYEQYF. The CDR3 DNA reads TGTGCCAGCAGTGAAAGGAATACAGGGCTGAGCTCCTACGAGCAGTACTTC.

The chain uses TRBV7-9 and TRBJ1-2; TRBD1 agrees at 7 bases. The CDR3 has 15 amino acids. J was trimmed by 4 bases and V by 0 bases; bases with no gene match: 5. Germline CDR1 SEHNR, CDR2 FQNEAQ (reference sequence). The CDR3 reads CASSLAGTEVYGYTF. The CDR3 DNA follows: TGTGCCAGCAGCTTAGCCGGGACAGAAGTCTATGGCTACACCTTC.

The J gene is TRBJ1-1, the V gene TRBV11-2; D gene ambiguous. Germline-derived CDR1 and CDR2 are SGHAT and FQNNGV. The ends were cut back, 5 bases at V and 3 bases at J, with 10 bases in the middle. This CDR3 spans 13 amino acids. The CDR3 nucleotides read TGTGCCAGCAGCCCTCGGGGTGACACTGAAGCTTTCTTT. Its translation: CASSPRGDTEAFF.

V is TRBV19 and J is TRBJ2-3; 10 bases are a match to TRBD2. V lost 9 bases and J lost 0; bases outside the gene matches: 9. CDR3 length: 16 residues. Per germline, CDR1 LNHDA and CDR2 SQIVND (reference sequence). CDR3 sequence: CASRRTSGFSTDTQYF. The DNA for the CDR3 is TGTGCCAGCCGGAGGACTAGCGGTTTTAGCACAGATACGCAGTATTTT.

V and J are TRBV6-4 and TRBJ1-2; tentatively, D is TRBD1 (5 bases). V lost 6 bases, J lost 0 bases, and 11 bases lay in between. The germline CDR1 and CDR2 sequences are MRHNA and SNTAGT. CDR3 length: 14 residues. CDR3 nucleotides: TGTGCCAGCAGCCCAGACAGATCTAACTATGGCTACACCTTC. Amino acid sequence: CASSPDRSNYGYTF.

The sample holds one count of this clone. J is TRBJ2-3 and V is TRBV7-3, with 7 bases that match TRBD1. The CDR3 contains 14 residues. V was clipped by 5 bases and J by 1 base; unmatched bases: 3. The germline CDR1 and CDR2 sequences are SGHTA and FQGTGA. CDR3 sequence reads: CASSLDRGTDTQYF. CDR3 nucleotide sequence: TGTGCCAGCAGCCTTGACAGGGGCACAGATACGCAGTATTTT.

This rearrangement joins TRBV30 to TRBJ1-2; D may be TRBD1 (5 bases). The V gene lost 3 bases and the J gene lost 1 base, with 15 bases spanning the gap. CDR1 is GTSNPN, CDR2 SVGIG, per germline (reference sequence). This CDR3 contains 15 residues. CDR3 region: CAWRNLGGFNYGYTF. As DNA, the CDR3 is TGTGCCTGGAGAAATCTGGGGGGTTTTAACTATGGCTACACCTTC.

V and J are TRBV28 and TRBJ2-2; TRBD2 matches 9 bases. Germline values: CDR1 MDHEN, CDR2 SYDVKM. V lost 6 bases to trimming and J lost 0 bases; unmatched junction nucleotides: 5. CDR3 length equals 16 residues. The CDR3 DNA sequence: TGTGCCAGCAGATTAGCGGGGGAAACGAACACCGGGGAGCTGTTTTTT. Its translation: CASRLAGETNTGELFF.

This clone was recorded a few times. This chain connects TRBV30 to TRBJ1-2; possible D gene TRBD1, 6 bases. Germline lookup yields CDR1 GTSNPN and CDR2 SVGIG (reference sequence). The CDR3 extends over 13 amino acids. Deletions cut 1 base from V and 5 bases from J, with 11 bases between. CDR3 in DNA: TGTGCCTGGAGTGAAGACACAGGGTATGGCTACACCTTC. Amino acid sequence: CAWSEDTGYGYTF.

The chain couples TRBV6-2 or TRBV6-3 to TRBJ2-1, with 8 bases fitting TRBD2. CDR1 is MNHEY, CDR2 SVGEGT, per germline. The CDR3 sequence is 15 residues long. V shed 5 bases, J shed 4 bases, and the junction held 7 bases outside the gene matches. The DNA for the CDR3 is TGTGCCAGCAGTATTTCGGGGGGGGATTACAATGAGCAGTTCTTC. Residues: CASSISGGDYNEQFF.

V gene TRBV12-3 or TRBV12-4 combines with J gene TRBJ1-2; D is uncertain. Trimming stripped 6 bases from V and 4 bases from J, with 12 bases between. The CDR3 consists of 13 residues. The CDR3 here is CASSLGQSYGYTF. CDR3 sequence (DNA): TGTGCCAGCAGCCTGGGCCAGAGCTATGGCTACACCTTC.

The rearrangement uses TRBV6-4 and TRBJ1-6, with D maybe TRBD1 (5 bases). The germline V gene encodes CDR1 MRHNA and CDR2 SNTAGT. CDR3 length: 14 residues. With 3 bases removed from V and 7 bases from J, the gap between germline ends came to 10 bases. The CDR3 sequence: CASSEQGGNSPLHF. The CDR3 region has the DNA TGTGCCAGCAGTGAGCAGGGTGGCAATTCACCCCTCCACTTT.

This chain links TRBV7-2 with TRBJ1-6; TRBD1 might be the D (5 bases). This CDR3 comprises 14 residues. CDR1 is SGHTA, CDR2 FQGNSA, per germline. Trimming stripped 3 bases from V and 7 bases from J, with 10 bases between. CDR3 in amino acids: CASSLTVPNSPLHF. As DNA, the CDR3 is TGTGCCAGCAGCTTGACAGTTCCAAATTCACCCCTCCACTTT. The whole variable domain, remainder taken from reference TRBV7-2 and TRBJ1-6, is GAGVSQSPSNKVTEKGKDVELRCDPISGHTALYWYRQSLGQGLEFLIYFQGNSAPDKSGLPSDRFSAERTGGSVSTLTIQRTQQEDSAVYLCASSLTVPNSPLHFGNGTRLTVT.

The chain carries TRBV6-5 and TRBJ1-2; weak D call: TRBD1 (5 bases). The germline V and J ends were trimmed by 4 bases and 8 bases, with 14 bases remaining between them. Germline CDR1 and CDR2: MNHEY and SVGAGI. This CDR3 is 13 amino acids long. The CDR3 DNA follows: TGTGCCAGCAGTTGGGGCGGGGGACGCGGCTACACCTTC. It encodes CASSWGGGRGYTF.

The chain employs TRBV12-2 and TRBJ1-1; the table's D call of TRBD1 was not tested on the DNA. TRBV12-2 is termed a pseudogene. CDR3 length: 17 amino acids. The CDR3 reads CASRPRTDQLMNTEAFF. The CDR3 coding sequence is TGTGCAAGTCGCCCTAGGACAGACCAATTAATGAACACTGAAGCTTTCTTT.

The chain employs TRBV28 and TRBJ1-2; 8 positions match TRBD1. The junction had 13 bases not matched to a gene; V was cut back by 6 bases and J by 7 bases. This CDR3 spans 15 amino acids. Germline loops: CDR1 MDHEN, CDR2 SYDVKM. DNA for the CDR3: TGTGCCAGCAGCGTAGGACAGGGCCCATCGATTGGCTACACCTTC. Amino acid sequence: CASSVGQGPSIGYTF.